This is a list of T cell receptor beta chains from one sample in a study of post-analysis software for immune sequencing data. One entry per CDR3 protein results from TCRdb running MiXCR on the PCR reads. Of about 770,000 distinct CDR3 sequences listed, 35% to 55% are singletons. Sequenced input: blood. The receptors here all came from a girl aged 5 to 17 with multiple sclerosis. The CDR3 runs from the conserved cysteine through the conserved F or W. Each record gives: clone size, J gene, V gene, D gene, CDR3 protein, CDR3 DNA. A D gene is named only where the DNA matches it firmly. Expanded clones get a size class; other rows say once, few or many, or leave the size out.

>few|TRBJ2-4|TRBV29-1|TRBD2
CSARRASSGRSKNIQYF
TGCAGCGCCCGAAGGGCGAGTAGCGGGAGATCGAAAAACATTCAGTACTTC
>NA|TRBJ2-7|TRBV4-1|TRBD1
CASSQGPGQGYEQYF
TGCGCCAGCAGCCAAGGCCCGGGACAGGGCTACGAGCAGTACTTC
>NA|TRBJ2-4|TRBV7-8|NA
CATRDASKNIQYF
TGTGCCACCCGGGACGCCAGCAAAAACATTCAGTACTTC
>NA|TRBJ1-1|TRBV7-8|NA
CATEAGGMNTEAFF
TGTGCCACTGAAGCGGGGGGAATGAACACTGAAGCTTTCTTT
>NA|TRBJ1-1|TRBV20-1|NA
CSAKGLLYTEAFF
TGCAGTGCTAAGGGACTCCTGTACACTGAAGCTTTCTTT
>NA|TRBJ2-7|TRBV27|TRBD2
CASSLSGLAFEQYF
TGTGCCAGCAGTCTCTCGGGACTAGCCTTCGAGCAGTACTTC
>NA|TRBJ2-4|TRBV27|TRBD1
CASCPTGTGEGEQYF
TGTGCCAGCTGCCCAACCGGGACAGGGGAAGGGGAGCAGTACTTC
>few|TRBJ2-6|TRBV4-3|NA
CASSQEAGLQAGANVLTF
TGCGCCAGCAGCCAAGAAGCCGGACTACAGGCTGGGGCCAACGTCCTGACTTTC
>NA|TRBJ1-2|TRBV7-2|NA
CASSLEPQSYGYTF
TGTGCCAGCAGCTTAGAGCCCCAAAGCTATGGCTACACCTTC
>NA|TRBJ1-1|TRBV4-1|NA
CASSQERGRTVTEAFF
TGCGCCAGCAGCCAAGAGCGAGGCAGGACGGTGACTGAAGCTTTCTTT
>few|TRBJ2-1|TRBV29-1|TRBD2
CSVEDRARGVGNEQFF
TGCAGCGTTGAAGATCGGGCACGGGGGGTTGGCAATGAGCAGTTCTTC
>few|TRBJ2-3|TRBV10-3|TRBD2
CAIRRGLAGMLDTQYF
TGTGCCATCAGGAGGGGACTAGCGGGCATGTTGGATACGCAGTATTTT
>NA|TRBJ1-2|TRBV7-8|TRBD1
CASSLEAGTEFYGYTF
TGTGCCAGCAGCTTAGAGGCGGGGACAGAGTTCTATGGCTACACCTTC
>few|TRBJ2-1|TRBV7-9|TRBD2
CASSRSTSGTPGEQFF
TGTGCCAGCAGCCGCTCGACTAGCGGGACCCCTGGGGAGCAGTTCTTC
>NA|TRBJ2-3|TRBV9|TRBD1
CASSVGGTGGMPKSIRDTQYF
TGTGCCAGCAGCGTAGGTGGGACAGGGGGCATGCCTAAATCCATAAGGGATACGCAGTATTTT
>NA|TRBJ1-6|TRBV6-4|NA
CASSDQGSPLHF
TGTGCCAGCAGTGACCAAGGTTCACCCCTCCACTTT